The rows below give T cell receptor beta chains drawn from one sample of a study of cytomegalovirus exposure and HLA in healthy donors. The table came from immunoSEQ multiplex PCR; TCRdb's copy has only in-frame clones and leaves some out. There are 150,000 to 200,000 clones in the sample; about 80% occur only once, and roughly 2.8% lies in the top ten. Sequenced: PBMCs. The source of these receptors is a woman younger than 35 in good health and CMV-seropositive. Each CDR3 is given with its conserved first and last residue. D genes are given only for firm matches. Clone size is stated in some rows and not others, as once, few, many or a class when expanded.

J gene: TRBJ2-7
D gene: -
clone size: -
V gene: TRBV9
CDR3 protein: CASSVADRHYEQYF
CDR3 DNA: TGTGCCAGCAGCGTAGCCGACAGGCATTACGAGCAGTACTTC

J gene: TRBJ2-1
D gene: -
clone size: -
V gene: TRBV7-2
CDR3 protein: CASSLSYNEQFF
CDR3 DNA: TGTGCCAGCAGCTTATCGTACAATGAGCAGTTCTTC

J gene: TRBJ1-1
D gene: TRBD1
clone size: -
V gene: TRBV18
CDR3 protein: CASSPGTAYTVAFF
CDR3 DNA: TGTGCCAGCTCACCTGGGACAGCCTACACTGTGGCTTTCTTT

J gene: TRBJ2-7
D gene: -
clone size: once
V gene: TRBV6-5
CDR3 protein: CASSMGPAYEQYF
CDR3 DNA: TGTGCCAGCAGTATGGGGCCCGCCTACGAGCAGTACTTC

J gene: TRBJ1-1
D gene: TRBD1
clone size: few
V gene: TRBV7-3
CDR3 protein: CASSSQGTEAFF
CDR3 DNA: TGTGCCAGCAGCTCACAGGGGACTGAAGCTTTCTTT

J gene: TRBJ1-3
D gene: -
clone size: -
V gene: TRBV29-1
CDR3 protein: CSVEAGTGNTIYF
CDR3 DNA: TGCAGCGTTGAGGCAGGTACTGGAAACACCATATATTTT

J gene: TRBJ2-1
D gene: TRBD2
clone size: -
V gene: TRBV5-1
CDR3 protein: CASSIAGLAGVYNEQFF
CDR3 DNA: TGCGCCAGCAGCATCGCGGGACTAGCGGGGGTTTACAATGAGCAGTTCTTC

J gene: TRBJ1-2
D gene: -
clone size: -
V gene: TRBV18
CDR3 protein: CASSPQGRGYGYTF
CDR3 DNA: TGTGCCAGCTCACCACAGGGGAGGGGCTATGGCTACACCTTC

J gene: TRBJ1-2
D gene: TRBD1
clone size: -
V gene: TRBV28
CDR3 protein: CASSRTGVGGYTF
CDR3 DNA: TGTGCCAGCAGTCGGACAGGGGTCGGTGGCTACACCTTC

J gene: TRBJ1-5
D gene: TRBD1
clone size: -
V gene: TRBV5-1
CDR3 protein: CASSLGDRVDSNQPQHF
CDR3 DNA: TGCGCCAGCAGCCTCGGGGACAGGGTTGATAGCAATCAGCCCCAGCATTTT

J gene: TRBJ2-7
D gene: -
clone size: -
V gene: TRBV11-2
CDR3 protein: CASSTAKQRIAYEQYF
CDR3 DNA: TGTGCCAGCAGCACAGCCAAACAAAGAATCGCCTACGAGCAGTACTTC

J gene: TRBJ2-3
D gene: -
clone size: once
V gene: TRBV10-3
CDR3 protein: CAISERGSSTDTQYF
CDR3 DNA: TGTGCCATCAGTGAAAGGGGTTCTAGCACAGATACGCAGTATTTT

J gene: TRBJ1-1
D gene: -
clone size: -
V gene: TRBV11-2
CDR3 protein: CASSSSTGVNTEAFF
CDR3 DNA: TGTGCCAGCAGCTCGTCTACCGGGGTGAACACTGAAGCTTTCTTT

J gene: TRBJ2-3
D gene: -
clone size: -
V gene: TRBV19
CDR3 protein: CASSNGGTDTQYF
CDR3 DNA: TGTGCCAGTAGTAATGGAGGCACAGATACGCAGTATTTT

J gene: TRBJ2-3
D gene: TRBD1
clone size: -
V gene: TRBV7-9
CDR3 protein: CASSRTGHITDTQYF
CDR3 DNA: TGTGCCAGCAGCCGGACAGGTCATATAACAGATACGCAGTATTTT

J gene: TRBJ2-1
D gene: -
clone size: -
V gene: TRBV2
CDR3 protein: CASSVDREAEQFF
CDR3 DNA: TGTGCCAGCAGCGTAGACAGGGAGGCTGAGCAGTTCTTC

J gene: TRBJ1-3
D gene: -
clone size: -
V gene: TRBV7-3
CDR3 protein: CASSPMTATSGNTIYF
CDR3 DNA: TGTGCCAGCAGCCCGATGACAGCAACCTCTGGAAACACCATATATTTT

J gene: TRBJ1-6
D gene: -
clone size: few
V gene: TRBV11-2
CDR3 protein: CASSRPGRGVSPLHF
CDR3 DNA: TGTGCCAGCAGCCGACCGGGGCGCGGGGTGTCACCCCTCCACTTT

J gene: TRBJ1-2
D gene: -
clone size: -
V gene: TRBV10-3
CDR3 protein: CAISESVAGDGYTF
CDR3 DNA: TGTGCCATCAGTGAGTCTGTGGCAGGGGATGGCTACACCTTC

J gene: TRBJ1-3
D gene: -
clone size: -
V gene: TRBV7-9
CDR3 protein: CASSLASGGRGNTIYF
CDR3 DNA: TGTGCCAGCAGCTTAGCCTCCGGGGGAAGAGGAAACACCATATATTTT

J gene: TRBJ1-6
D gene: -
clone size: once
V gene: TRBV14
CDR3 protein: CASSQDLWTSPLHF
CDR3 DNA: TGTGCCAGCAGCCAGGACTTATGGACTTCACCCCTCCACTTT

J gene: TRBJ2-7
D gene: -
clone size: -
V gene: TRBV6-5
CDR3 protein: CASSSTGGGVYEQYF
CDR3 DNA: TGTGCCAGCAGTTCAACGGGGGGCGGGGTCTACGAGCAGTACTTC

J gene: TRBJ2-7
D gene: -
clone size: -
V gene: TRBV7-2
CDR3 protein: CASSLALGLGHYEQYF
CDR3 DNA: TGTGCCAGCAGCTTAGCGCTAGGTTTGGGGCACTACGAGCAGTACTTC

J gene: TRBJ1-1
D gene: -
clone size: -
V gene: TRBV7-2
CDR3 protein: CASSLGMGTTEAFF
CDR3 DNA: TGTGCCAGCAGCTTAGGTATGGGGACAACTGAAGCTTTCTTT

J gene: TRBJ2-7
D gene: -
clone size: -
V gene: TRBV14
CDR3 protein: CASSPSGHGPYEQYF
CDR3 DNA: TGTGCCAGCAGCCCTTCGGGACATGGACCCTACGAGCAGTACTTC

J gene: TRBJ1-2
D gene: TRBD1
clone size: once
V gene: TRBV5-1
CDR3 protein: CASSFSERTGFYGYTF
CDR3 DNA: TGCGCCAGCAGCTTTTCGGAGAGGACAGGGTTTTATGGCTACACCTTC

J gene: TRBJ2-3
D gene: TRBD2
clone size: -
V gene: TRBV9
CDR3 protein: CASSFRDYLPDTQYF
CDR3 DNA: TGTGCCAGCAGCTTCCGGGACTACCTCCCAGATACGCAGTATTTT

J gene: TRBJ1-2
D gene: TRBD1
clone size: once
V gene: TRBV6-6
CDR3 protein: CASSTQDRGSWHGYTF
CDR3 DNA: TGTGCCAGCAGTACACAAGACAGGGGGAGTTGGCATGGCTACACCTTC

J gene: TRBJ1-5
D gene: TRBD1
clone size: -
V gene: TRBV16
CDR3 protein: CASSQTSRGQWPQHF
CDR3 DNA: TGTGCCAGCAGCCAAACTTCTAGGGGGCAATGGCCCCAGCATTTT

J gene: TRBJ1-2
D gene: -
clone size: many
V gene: TRBV7-2
CDR3 protein: CASSRDSYGYTF
CDR3 DNA: TGTGCCAGCAGCCGCGACAGCTATGGCTACACCTTC

J gene: TRBJ1-1
D gene: -
clone size: once
V gene: TRBV19
CDR3 protein: CASSISGRAAFF
CDR3 DNA: TGTGCCAGTAGTATTTCGGGGAGGGCAGCTTTCTTT

J gene: TRBJ2-3
D gene: TRBD2
clone size: -
V gene: TRBV7-2
CDR3 protein: CASSWRTSGGTDTQYF
CDR3 DNA: TGTGCCAGCAGCTGGAGGACTAGCGGGGGAACAGATACGCAGTATTTT

J gene: TRBJ1-1
D gene: -
clone size: few
V gene: TRBV4-1
CDR3 protein: CASSQEMRGLWEAFF
CDR3 DNA: TGCGCCAGCAGCCAAGAGATGCGGGGGCTCTGGGAAGCTTTCTTT

J gene: TRBJ1-2
D gene: TRBD1
clone size: -
V gene: TRBV10-1
CDR3 protein: CASSAIRGRGYTF
CDR3 DNA: TGCGCCAGCAGTGCTATCAGGGGGCGAGGCTACACCTTC

J gene: TRBJ1-2
D gene: -
clone size: -
V gene: TRBV19
CDR3 protein: CASNGGLSGYTF
CDR3 DNA: TGTGCCAGTAACGGGGGGCTGAGTGGCTACACCTTC

J gene: TRBJ1-2
D gene: -
clone size: -
V gene: TRBV7-2
CDR3 protein: CASSTTRYYGYTF
CDR3 DNA: TGTGCCAGCAGCACTACTCGATACTATGGCTACACCTTC

J gene: TRBJ2-2
D gene: -
clone size: -
V gene: TRBV7-6
CDR3 protein: CASSLGQINTGELFF
CDR3 DNA: TGTGCCAGCAGCTTAGGGCAGATTAACACCGGGGAGCTGTTTTTT

J gene: TRBJ2-5
D gene: -
clone size: -
V gene: TRBV25-1
CDR3 protein: CASSESRGQETQYF
CDR3 DNA: TGTGCCAGCAGTGAGTCGCGGGGCCAAGAGACCCAGTACTTC

J gene: TRBJ2-5
D gene: -
clone size: -
V gene: TRBV19
CDR3 protein: CASSRGSQETQYF
CDR3 DNA: TGTGCCAGTAGTCGGGGGAGTCAAGAGACCCAGTACTTC

J gene: TRBJ1-2
D gene: TRBD1
clone size: -
V gene: TRBV29-1
CDR3 protein: CSVEDRDRGKGYTF
CDR3 DNA: TGCAGCGTTGAAGACCGAGACAGGGGTAAAGGCTACACCTTC

J gene: TRBJ1-2
D gene: TRBD1
clone size: -
V gene: TRBV5-1
CDR3 protein: CASTNLGAGGNYGYTF
CDR3 DNA: TGCGCCAGCACCAACTTGGGGGCAGGGGGGAATTATGGCTACACCTTC

J gene: TRBJ2-5
D gene: -
clone size: -
V gene: TRBV4-2
CDR3 protein: CASSPPGLQAQETQYF
CDR3 DNA: TGTGCCAGCAGCCCCCCGGGACTTCAGGCCCAAGAGACCCAGTACTTC

J gene: TRBJ2-3
D gene: -
clone size: -
V gene: TRBV14
CDR3 protein: CASSQYFDTPQYF
CDR3 DNA: TGTGCCAGCAGCCAGTATTTCGACACCCCGCAGTATTTT

J gene: TRBJ2-3
D gene: -
clone size: -
V gene: TRBV7-2
CDR3 protein: CASSLGGGCTDTQYF
CDR3 DNA: TGTGCCAGCAGCTTAGGAGGGGGTTGCACAGATACGCAGTATTTT

J gene: TRBJ2-3
D gene: -
clone size: -
V gene: TRBV1
CDR3 protein: CTSSQERTSGRQYF
CDR3 DNA: TGCACCAGCAGCCAAGAGAGGACTAGCGGCCGGCAGTATTTT

J gene: TRBJ2-1
D gene: TRBD1
clone size: -
V gene: TRBV10-1
CDR3 protein: CASSEDRGGSREQFF
CDR3 DNA: TGCGCCAGCAGTGAGGACAGGGGGGGATCTCGTGAGCAGTTCTTC

J gene: TRBJ2-7
D gene: TRBD2
clone size: -
V gene: TRBV10-3
CDR3 protein: CAISLAGSSYEQYF
CDR3 DNA: TGTGCCATCAGCCTAGCGGGGAGCTCCTACGAGCAGTACTTC